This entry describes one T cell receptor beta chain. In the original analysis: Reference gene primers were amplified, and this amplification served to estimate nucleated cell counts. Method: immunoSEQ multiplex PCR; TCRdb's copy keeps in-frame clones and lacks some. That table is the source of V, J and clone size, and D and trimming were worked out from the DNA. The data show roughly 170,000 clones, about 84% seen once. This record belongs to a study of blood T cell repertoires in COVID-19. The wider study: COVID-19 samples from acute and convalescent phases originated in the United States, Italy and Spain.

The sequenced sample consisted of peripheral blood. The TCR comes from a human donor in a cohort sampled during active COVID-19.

CDR3 in DNA: TGTGCCAGCAGCTTGTCGACAGCTGAAAAACTGTTTTTT. Translation: CASSLSTAEKLFF. The chain joins TRBV7-2 to TRBJ1-4; the D gene is possibly TRBD1 (5 bases). Per germline, CDR1 SGHTA and CDR2 FQGNSA. The CDR3 has 13 amino acids. V was trimmed by 3 bases and J by 7 bases, leaving 9 bases between them.